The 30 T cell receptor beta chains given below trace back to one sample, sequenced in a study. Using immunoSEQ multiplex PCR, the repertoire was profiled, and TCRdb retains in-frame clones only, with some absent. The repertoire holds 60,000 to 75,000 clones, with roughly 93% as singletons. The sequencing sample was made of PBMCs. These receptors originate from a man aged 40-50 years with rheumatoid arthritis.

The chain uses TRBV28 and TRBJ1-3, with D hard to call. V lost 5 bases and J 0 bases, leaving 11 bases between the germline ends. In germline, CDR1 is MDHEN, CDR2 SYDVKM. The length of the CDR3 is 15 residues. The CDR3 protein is CASSTRISSGNTIYF. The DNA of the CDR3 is TGTGCCAGCAGTACACGGATCAGCTCTGGAAACACCATATATTTT.

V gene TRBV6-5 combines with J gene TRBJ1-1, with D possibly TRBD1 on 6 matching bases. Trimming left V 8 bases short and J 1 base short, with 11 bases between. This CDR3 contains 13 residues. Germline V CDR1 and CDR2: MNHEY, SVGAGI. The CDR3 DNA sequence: TGTGCCAGCGGCCCCAGGGGGAACACTGAAGCTTTCTTT. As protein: CASGPRGNTEAFF.

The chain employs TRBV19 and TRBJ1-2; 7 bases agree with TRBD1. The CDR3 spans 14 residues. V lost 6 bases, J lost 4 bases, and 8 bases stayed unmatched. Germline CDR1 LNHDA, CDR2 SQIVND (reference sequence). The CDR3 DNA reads TGTGCCAGTAGCGAGGGGGCCGAAGTCTATGGCTACACCTTC. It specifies CASSEGAEVYGYTF.

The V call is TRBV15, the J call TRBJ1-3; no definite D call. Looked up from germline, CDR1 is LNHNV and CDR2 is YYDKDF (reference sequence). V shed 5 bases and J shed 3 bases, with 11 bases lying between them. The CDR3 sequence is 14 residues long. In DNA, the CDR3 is TGTGCCACCAGCCGAGGCGGAGGTGGAAACACCATATATTTT. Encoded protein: CATSRGGGGNTIYF.

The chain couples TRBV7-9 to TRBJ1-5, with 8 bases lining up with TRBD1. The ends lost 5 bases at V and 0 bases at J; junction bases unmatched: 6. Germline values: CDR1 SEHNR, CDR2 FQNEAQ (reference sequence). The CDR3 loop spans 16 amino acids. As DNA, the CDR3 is TGTGCCAGCAGCGCCCAGGGGGCTCATAGCAATCAGCCCCAGCATTTT. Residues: CASSAQGAHSNQPQHF.

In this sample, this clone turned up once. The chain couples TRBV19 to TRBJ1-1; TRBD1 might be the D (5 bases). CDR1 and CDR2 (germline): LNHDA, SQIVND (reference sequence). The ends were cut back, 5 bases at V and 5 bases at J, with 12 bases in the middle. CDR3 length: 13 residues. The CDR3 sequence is CASSAGRGTEAFF. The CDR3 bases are TGTGCCAGTAGTGCGGGACGTGGGACTGAAGCTTTCTTT.

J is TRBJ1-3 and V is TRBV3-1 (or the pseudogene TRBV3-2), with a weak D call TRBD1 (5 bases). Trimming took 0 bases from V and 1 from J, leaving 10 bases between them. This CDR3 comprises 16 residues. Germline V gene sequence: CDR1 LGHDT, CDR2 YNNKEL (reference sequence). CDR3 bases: TGTGCCAGCAGCCAAGATCAGGGCACGTCTGGAAACACCATATATTTT. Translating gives CASSQDQGTSGNTIYF.

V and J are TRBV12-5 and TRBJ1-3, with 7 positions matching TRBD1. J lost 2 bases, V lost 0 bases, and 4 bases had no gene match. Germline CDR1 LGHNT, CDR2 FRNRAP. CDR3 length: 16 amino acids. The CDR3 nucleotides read TGTGCTAGTGGTTTGGTTCAGGGGGGGGCTGGAAACACCATATATTTT. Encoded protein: CASGLVQGGAGNTIYF.

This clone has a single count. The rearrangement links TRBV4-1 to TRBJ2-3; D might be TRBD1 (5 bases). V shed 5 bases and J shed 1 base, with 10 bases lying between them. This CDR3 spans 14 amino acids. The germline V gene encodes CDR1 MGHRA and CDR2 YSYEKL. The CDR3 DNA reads TGCGCCAGCAGCGAGCCGACAGGCACAGATACGCAGTATTTT. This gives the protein CASSEPTGTDTQYF.

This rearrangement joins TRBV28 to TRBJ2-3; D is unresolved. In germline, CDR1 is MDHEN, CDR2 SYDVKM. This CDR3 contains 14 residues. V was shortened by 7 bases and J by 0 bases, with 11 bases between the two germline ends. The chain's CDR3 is CASTHKPSTDTQYF. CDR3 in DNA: TGTGCCAGCACCCACAAACCCAGCACAGATACGCAGTATTTT.

CDR3 sequence (DNA): TGCGCCAGCAGCCCCTCAGGGACTCCCACTCCTAGAACCTACAATGAGCAGTTCTTC. Its protein product is CASSPSGTPTPRTYNEQFF. The rearrangement joins TRBV5-1 to TRBJ2-1, with D tentatively TRBD2 (6 bases). Looked up from germline, CDR1 is SGHRS and CDR2 is YFSETQ. Trimming removed 4 bases from V and 2 bases from J, with 25 bases in between. This CDR3 spans 19 amino acids.

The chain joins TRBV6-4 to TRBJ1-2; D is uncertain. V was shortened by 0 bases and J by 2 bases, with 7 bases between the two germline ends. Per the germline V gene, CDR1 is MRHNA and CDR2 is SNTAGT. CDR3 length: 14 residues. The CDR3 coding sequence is TGTGCCAGCAGTGACTCGATAGGGAACTATGGCTACACCTTC. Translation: CASSDSIGNYGYTF.

The CDR3 nucleotides are TGTGCTAGTGGTCCTCAGGGGGCGAACTATGGCTACACCTTC. Its translation: CASGPQGANYGYTF. This sequence joins TRBV12-5 and TRBJ1-2, with 8 bases matching TRBD1. Germline trimming cut 5 bases from V and 2 bases from J; bases unmatched to any gene: 4. CDR1 LGHNT and CDR2 FRNRAP come from the germline V gene. The CDR3 is made up of 14 amino acids.

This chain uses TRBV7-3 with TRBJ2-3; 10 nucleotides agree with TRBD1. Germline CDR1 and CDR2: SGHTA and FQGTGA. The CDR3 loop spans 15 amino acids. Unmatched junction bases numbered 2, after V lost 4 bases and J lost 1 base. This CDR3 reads CASSWGTGGTDTQYF. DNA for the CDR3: TGTGCCAGCAGCTGGGGGACAGGGGGCACAGATACGCAGTATTTT.

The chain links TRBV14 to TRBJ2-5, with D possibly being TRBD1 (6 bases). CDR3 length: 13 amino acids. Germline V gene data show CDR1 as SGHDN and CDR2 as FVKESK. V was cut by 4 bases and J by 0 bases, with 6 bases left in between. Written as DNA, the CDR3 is TGTGCCAGCAGCCGGGACAACCAAGAGACCCAGTACTTC. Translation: CASSRDNQETQYF.

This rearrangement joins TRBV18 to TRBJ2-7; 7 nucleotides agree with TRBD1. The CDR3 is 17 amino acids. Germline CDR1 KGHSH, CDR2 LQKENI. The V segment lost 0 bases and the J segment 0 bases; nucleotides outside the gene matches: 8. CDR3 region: CASSPPMGQLTSYEQYF. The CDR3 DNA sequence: TGTGCCAGCTCACCACCGATGGGACAGCTCACCTCCTACGAGCAGTACTTC. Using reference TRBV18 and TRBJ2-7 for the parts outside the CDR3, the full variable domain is NAGVMQNPRHLVRRRGQEARLRCSPMKGHSHVYWYRQLPEEGLKFMVYLQKENIIDESGMPKERFSAEFPKEGPSILRIQQVVRGDSAAYFCASSPPMGQLTSYEQYFGPGTRLTVT.

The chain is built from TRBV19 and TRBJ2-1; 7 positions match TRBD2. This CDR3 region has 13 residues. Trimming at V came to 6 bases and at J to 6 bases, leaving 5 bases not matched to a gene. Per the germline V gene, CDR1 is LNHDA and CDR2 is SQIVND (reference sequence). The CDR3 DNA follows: TGTGCCAGTAGCCCGGGACTATTCAATGAGCAGTTCTTC. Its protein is CASSPGLFNEQFF.

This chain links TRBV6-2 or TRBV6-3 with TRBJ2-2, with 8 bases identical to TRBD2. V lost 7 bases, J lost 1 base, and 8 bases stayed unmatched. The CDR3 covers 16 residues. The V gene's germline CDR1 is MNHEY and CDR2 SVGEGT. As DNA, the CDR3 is TGTGCCAGCACCCCAGCGGGAGCCCAGAACACCGGGGAGCTGTTTTTT. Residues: CASTPAGAQNTGELFF.

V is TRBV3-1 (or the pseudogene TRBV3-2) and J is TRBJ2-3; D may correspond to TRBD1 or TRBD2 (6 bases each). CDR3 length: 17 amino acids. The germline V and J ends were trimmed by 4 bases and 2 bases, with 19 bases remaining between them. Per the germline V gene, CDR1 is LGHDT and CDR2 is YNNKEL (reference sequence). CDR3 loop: CASSRKGGMAPTDTQYF. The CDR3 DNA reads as TGTGCCAGCAGCCGAAAGGGGGGAATGGCACCCACAGATACGCAGTATTTT.

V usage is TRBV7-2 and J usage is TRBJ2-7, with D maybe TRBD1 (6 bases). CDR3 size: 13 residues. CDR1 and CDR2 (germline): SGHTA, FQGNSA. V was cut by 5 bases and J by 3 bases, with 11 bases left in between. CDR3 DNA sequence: TGTGCCAGCAGCCTCACAGGGATCTACGAGCAGTACTTC. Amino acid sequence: CASSLTGIYEQYF.

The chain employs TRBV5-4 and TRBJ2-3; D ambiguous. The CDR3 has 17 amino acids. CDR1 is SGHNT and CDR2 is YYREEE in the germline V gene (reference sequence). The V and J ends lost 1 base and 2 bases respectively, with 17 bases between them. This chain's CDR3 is CASSLSSRRPLTDTQYF. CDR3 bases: TGTGCCAGCAGCTTGAGTTCACGCAGACCGCTCACAGATACGCAGTATTTT.

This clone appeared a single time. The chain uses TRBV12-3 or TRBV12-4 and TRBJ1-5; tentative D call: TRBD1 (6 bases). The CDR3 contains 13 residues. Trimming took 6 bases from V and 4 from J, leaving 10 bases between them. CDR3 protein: CASRYRENQPQHF. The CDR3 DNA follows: TGTGCCAGCAGGTACAGGGAGAATCAGCCCCAGCATTTT.

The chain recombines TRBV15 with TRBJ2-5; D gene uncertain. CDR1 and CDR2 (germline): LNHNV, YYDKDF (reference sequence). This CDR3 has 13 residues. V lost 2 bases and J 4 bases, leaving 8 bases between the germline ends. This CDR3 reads CATSRMVLETQYF. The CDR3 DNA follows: TGTGCCACCAGCAGAATGGTTTTAGAGACCCAGTACTTC. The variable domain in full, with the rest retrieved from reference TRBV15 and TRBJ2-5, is DAMVIQNPRYQVTQFGKPVTLSCSQTLNHNVMYWYQQKSSQAPKLLFHYYDKDFNNEADTPDNFQSRRPNTSFCFLDIRSPGLGDTAMYLCATSRMVLETQYFGPGTRLLVL.

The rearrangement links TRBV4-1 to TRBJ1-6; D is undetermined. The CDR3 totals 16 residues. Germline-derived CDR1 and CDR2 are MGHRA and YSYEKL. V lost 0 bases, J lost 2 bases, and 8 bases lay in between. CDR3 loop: CASSQDGRPYNSPLHF. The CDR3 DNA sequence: TGCGCCAGCAGCCAAGATGGACGGCCCTATAATTCACCCCTCCACTTT.

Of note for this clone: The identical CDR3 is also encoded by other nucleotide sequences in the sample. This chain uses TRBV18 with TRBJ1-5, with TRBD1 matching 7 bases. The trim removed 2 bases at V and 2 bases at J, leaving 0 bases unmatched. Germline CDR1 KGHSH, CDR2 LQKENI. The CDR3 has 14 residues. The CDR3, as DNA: TGTGCCAGCTCACCAGGGACAGGCAATCAGCCCCAGCATTTT. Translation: CASSPGTGNQPQHF. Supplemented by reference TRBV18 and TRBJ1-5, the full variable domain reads NAGVMQNPRHLVRRRGQEARLRCSPMKGHSHVYWYRQLPEEGLKFMVYLQKENIIDESGMPKERFSAEFPKEGPSILRIQQVVRGDSAAYFCASSPGTGNQPQHFGDGTRLSIL.

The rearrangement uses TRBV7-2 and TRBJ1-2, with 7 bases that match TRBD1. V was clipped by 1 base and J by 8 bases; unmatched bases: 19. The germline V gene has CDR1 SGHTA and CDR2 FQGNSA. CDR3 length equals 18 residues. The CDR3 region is CASSLGMIGSTGLLGYTF. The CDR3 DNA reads TGTGCCAGCAGCTTAGGAATGATCGGATCGACAGGGCTTTTAGGCTACACCTTC. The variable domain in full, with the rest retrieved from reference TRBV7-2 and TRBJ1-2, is GAGVSQSPSNKVTEKGKDVELRCDPISGHTALYWYRQSLGQGLEFLIYFQGNSAPDKSGLPSDRFSAERTGGSVSTLTIQRTQQEDSAVYLCASSLGMIGSTGLLGYTFGSGTRLTVV.

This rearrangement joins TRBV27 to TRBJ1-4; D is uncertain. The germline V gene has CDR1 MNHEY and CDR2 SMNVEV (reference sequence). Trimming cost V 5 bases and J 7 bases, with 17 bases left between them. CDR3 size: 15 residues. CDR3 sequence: CASSAAENLVEKLFF. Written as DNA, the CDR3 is TGTGCCAGCAGTGCAGCAGAAAATTTGGTTGAAAAACTGTTTTTT.

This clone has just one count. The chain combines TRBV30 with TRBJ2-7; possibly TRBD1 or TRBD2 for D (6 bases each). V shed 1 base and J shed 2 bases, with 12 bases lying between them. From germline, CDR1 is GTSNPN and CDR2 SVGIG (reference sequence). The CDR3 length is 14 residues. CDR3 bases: TGTGCCTGGAGTGATGGGGGGCTCACCTACGAGCAGTACTTC. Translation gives CAWSDGGLTYEQYF.

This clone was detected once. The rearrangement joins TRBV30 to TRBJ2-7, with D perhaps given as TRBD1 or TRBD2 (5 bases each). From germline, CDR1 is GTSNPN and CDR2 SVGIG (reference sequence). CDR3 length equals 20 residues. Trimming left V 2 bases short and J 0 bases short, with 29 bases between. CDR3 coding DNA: TGTGCCTGGAGTTCCCTAACGGGGCTTCACCATAGCGTCCTCTCCTACGAGCAGTACTTC. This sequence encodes CAWSSLTGLHHSVLSYEQYF.

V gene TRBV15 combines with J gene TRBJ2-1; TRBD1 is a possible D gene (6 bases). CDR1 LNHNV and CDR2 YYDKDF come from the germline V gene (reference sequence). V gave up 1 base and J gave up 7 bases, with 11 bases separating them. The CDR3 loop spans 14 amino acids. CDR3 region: CATSRGAGVNEQFF. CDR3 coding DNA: TGTGCCACCAGCAGAGGAGCAGGGGTTAATGAGCAGTTCTTC.